The 3 T cell receptor beta chains below come from one sample, sequenced in a study of blood T cell repertoires in COVID-19. The protocol was immunoSEQ multiplex PCR, while the TCRdb copy is restricted to in-frame clones and leaves out a portion. The table lists around 210,000 clones, about 82% of them singletons. Specimen: peripheral blood. These receptors all come from a man aged 45-60 years with COVID-19, enrolled during active disease.

On this clone: This sample also contains other DNA sequences that code for the same CDR3. The chain employs TRBV6-5 and TRBJ1-6; D is undetermined. The germline gives CDR1 MNHEY, CDR2 SVGAGI. This CDR3 spans 14 amino acids. V was shortened by 6 bases and J by 0 bases, with 6 bases between the two germline ends. This CDR3 is CASRRDSYNSPLHF. DNA of the CDR3: TGTGCCAGCAGGAGGGACTCCTATAATTCACCCCTCCACTTT.

This clone was counted a single time. This chain joins TRBV24-1 and TRBJ2-3, with 10 bases matching TRBD2. The CDR3 covers 15 residues. Germline V gives CDR1 KGHDR, CDR2 SFDVKD. V shed 5 bases, J shed 5 bases, and the junction held 6 bases outside the gene matches. The DNA of the CDR3 is TGTGCCACCAGTGTGGCTAGCGGGGGTCAAGATACGCAGTATTTT. As protein: CATSVASGGQDTQYF.

This sequence joins TRBV18 and TRBJ1-1, with 7 bases fitting TRBD1. The CDR3 is made up of 16 amino acids. The V gene end was trimmed by 3 bases and the J gene end by 5 bases; junction bases not matched to a gene: 12. Germline V gives CDR1 KGHSH, CDR2 LQKENI. CDR3 sequence: CASSPLTGQRGTEAFF. CDR3 DNA: TGTGCCAGCTCACCTCTAACGGGACAGAGGGGAACTGAAGCTTTCTTT.